The present T cell receptor beta chain was sequenced within a study of blood T cell repertoires in COVID-19. The method was immunoSEQ multiplex PCR; TCRdb's version includes in-frame clones alone and lacks a portion of them. In the table there are about 200,000 clones, 82% of which are singletons. The CDR3 length is 14 residues. Germline CDR1 is SNHLY and CDR2 is FYNNEI. Trimming pared 3 bases from V and 4 bases from J, leaving 10 bases between. The chain has TRBV2 and TRBJ1-3; D not certain. The sequencing input was peripheral blood. The TCR originated in a woman aged 40 to 50 with acute or convalescent COVID-19. CDR3 amino acids: CASSDRRFGNTIYF. The CDR3 nucleotides are TGTGCCAGCAGTGACCGGCGGTTCGGAAACACCATATATTTT.